This is a list of T cell receptor beta chains from one sample in a study of cytomegalovirus exposure and HLA in healthy donors. Data came from immunoSEQ multiplex PCR; TCRdb stores just in-frame clones and leaves some out. The sample shows approximately 140,000 clones, about 76% of them seen only once. Material for sequencing was PBMCs. The receptors here all came from a human donor in good health. Both conserved end residues are part of each CDR3. Fields, in order: J gene, V gene, D gene, clone size, CDR3 protein, CDR3 DNA. The D gene is left open where the match is weak. The size field is filled for only some rows; it gives once, few, many or a size class.

J gene: TRBJ2-1; V gene: TRBV18; D gene: -; clone size: -; CDR3 protein: CASSPTGGRGGEQFF; CDR3 DNA: TGTGCCAGCTCACCCACGGGGGGCAGGGGCGGTGAGCAGTTCTTC
J gene: TRBJ2-1; V gene: TRBV6-6; D gene: TRBD2; clone size: -; CDR3 protein: CASSPRGSGTNEQFF; CDR3 DNA: TGTGCCAGCAGTCCCCGGGGGAGCGGGACCAATGAGCAGTTCTTC
J gene: TRBJ1-3; V gene: TRBV7-8; D gene: -; clone size: -; CDR3 protein: CASSPRGGSSGNTIYF; CDR3 DNA: TGTGCCAGCAGCCCACGGGGAGGCAGCTCTGGAAACACCATATATTTT
J gene: TRBJ1-2; V gene: TRBV11-2; D gene: -; clone size: -; CDR3 protein: CASSLDLGGQANYGYTF; CDR3 DNA: TGTGCCAGCAGCTTAGATCTAGGAGGCCAGGCCAACTATGGCTACACCTTC
J gene: TRBJ2-6; V gene: TRBV7-3; D gene: -; clone size: -; CDR3 protein: CASSPGGTGANVLTF; CDR3 DNA: TGTGCCAGCAGTCCTGGGGGCACTGGGGCCAACGTCCTGACTTTC
J gene: TRBJ2-7; V gene: TRBV12-5; D gene: -; clone size: -; CDR3 protein: CASGSSWTFYEQYF; CDR3 DNA: TGTGCTAGTGGTTCCTCCTGGACATTCTACGAGCAGTACTTC
J gene: TRBJ1-1; V gene: TRBV5-6; D gene: TRBD1; clone size: -; CDR3 protein: CASSLERGRDTEAFF; CDR3 DNA: TGTGCCAGCAGCTTGGAAAGGGGGCGGGACACTGAAGCTTTCTTT
J gene: TRBJ2-7; V gene: TRBV30; D gene: -; clone size: -; CDR3 protein: CAWSVSESAYEQYF; CDR3 DNA: TGTGCCTGGAGTGTAAGCGAATCTGCCTACGAGCAGTACTTC
J gene: TRBJ1-1; V gene: TRBV7-9; D gene: TRBD1; clone size: -; CDR3 protein: CASPKPDRANTEAFF; CDR3 DNA: TGTGCCAGCCCCAAACCGGACAGGGCAAACACTGAAGCTTTCTTT
J gene: TRBJ1-5; V gene: TRBV6-1; D gene: -; clone size: -; CDR3 protein: CASSRGPGGNQPQHF; CDR3 DNA: TGTGCCAGCAGTCGGGGTCCTGGGGGCAATCAGCCCCAGCATTTT
J gene: TRBJ1-1; V gene: TRBV6-5; D gene: -; clone size: -; CDR3 protein: CASSYSPGQTEAFF; CDR3 DNA: TGTGCCAGCAGTTACTCTCCAGGACAGACTGAAGCTTTCTTT
J gene: TRBJ2-1; V gene: TRBV10-3; D gene: -; clone size: -; CDR3 protein: CAISVEQTYNEQFF; CDR3 DNA: TGTGCCATCAGTGTTGAACAGACCTACAATGAGCAGTTCTTC
J gene: TRBJ1-2; V gene: TRBV28; D gene: -; clone size: once; CDR3 protein: CASSTDNPNYGYTF; CDR3 DNA: TGTGCCAGCAGTACGGACAATCCCAACTATGGCTACACCTTC
J gene: TRBJ2-3; V gene: TRBV7-2; D gene: TRBD2; clone size: -; CDR3 protein: CASRLAGAASTDTQYF; CDR3 DNA: TGTGCCAGCAGACTAGCGGGAGCCGCTAGCACAGATACGCAGTATTTT
J gene: TRBJ2-2; V gene: TRBV10-3; D gene: -; clone size: -; CDR3 protein: CAIRTAGNTGELFF; CDR3 DNA: TGTGCCATCAGAACGGCGGGGAACACCGGGGAGCTGTTTTTT
J gene: TRBJ2-3; V gene: TRBV6-5; D gene: TRBD1; clone size: once; CDR3 protein: CASSRDRGPSDTQYF; CDR3 DNA: TGTGCCAGCAGCCGTGACAGGGGGCCCTCAGATACGCAGTATTTT
J gene: TRBJ2-5; V gene: TRBV5-1; D gene: TRBD1; clone size: -; CDR3 protein: CASSSPGQGKTQYF; CDR3 DNA: TGCGCCAGCAGCTCCCCGGGACAGGGGAAGACCCAGTACTTC
J gene: TRBJ2-1; V gene: TRBV4-2; D gene: TRBD2; clone size: -; CDR3 protein: CASSLGTSGDNEQFF; CDR3 DNA: TGTGCCAGCAGCCTAGGGACTAGCGGAGACAATGAGCAGTTCTTC
J gene: TRBJ2-7; V gene: TRBV5-1; D gene: TRBD2; clone size: -; CDR3 protein: CASSLGLAGAHEQYF; CDR3 DNA: TGCGCCAGCAGCTTGGGCTTAGCGGGAGCCCACGAGCAGTACTTC
J gene: TRBJ1-5; V gene: TRBV6-1; D gene: -; clone size: -; CDR3 protein: CASSEIARPQHF; CDR3 DNA: TGTGCCAGCAGTGAAATAGCTCGGCCCCAGCATTTT
J gene: TRBJ2-7; V gene: TRBV7-2; D gene: -; clone size: -; CDR3 protein: CASSLDGGEQYF; CDR3 DNA: TGTGCCAGCAGCCTCGACGGGGGAGAGCAGTACTTC
J gene: TRBJ1-2; V gene: TRBV28; D gene: TRBD1; clone size: -; CDR3 protein: CASSYRLGQELFF; CDR3 DNA: TGTGCCAGCAGTTACCGACTTGGACAGGAACTTTTCTTC
J gene: TRBJ2-7; V gene: TRBV20-1; D gene: TRBD1; clone size: -; CDR3 protein: CSAQTGSEQYF; CDR3 DNA: TGCAGTGCTCAGACAGGGAGCGAGCAGTACTTC
J gene: TRBJ1-5; V gene: TRBV28; D gene: -; clone size: -; CDR3 protein: CASSLSRVNQPQHF; CDR3 DNA: TGTGCCAGCAGTTTAAGCAGGGTTAATCAGCCCCAGCATTTT
J gene: TRBJ1-2; V gene: TRBV7-2; D gene: TRBD1; clone size: -; CDR3 protein: CASSLSPWDRDNYGYTF; CDR3 DNA: TGTGCCAGCAGCTTGTCCCCCTGGGACAGGGATAACTATGGCTACACCTTC
J gene: TRBJ1-1; V gene: TRBV4-1; D gene: -; clone size: -; CDR3 protein: CASSPVAGTTEAFF; CDR3 DNA: TGCGCCAGCAGCCCCGTGGCGGGAACGACTGAAGCTTTCTTT
J gene: TRBJ2-1; V gene: TRBV7-9; D gene: -; clone size: -; CDR3 protein: CASSIRDSYNEQFF; CDR3 DNA: TGTGCCAGCAGCATCCGGGACTCCTACAATGAGCAGTTCTTC
J gene: TRBJ2-7; V gene: TRBV28; D gene: TRBD1; clone size: -; CDR3 protein: CASSSRTGPYEQYF; CDR3 DNA: TGTGCCAGCAGTAGCAGGACAGGCCCCTACGAGCAGTACTTC
J gene: TRBJ2-1; V gene: TRBV15; D gene: TRBD1; clone size: -; CDR3 protein: CATSRDDQGALDEQFF; CDR3 DNA: TGTGCCACCAGCAGAGACGATCAGGGGGCCCTCGATGAGCAGTTCTTC
J gene: TRBJ1-1; V gene: TRBV29-1; D gene: -; clone size: -; CDR3 protein: CSVERGQEAFF; CDR3 DNA: TGCAGCGTTGAGCGTGGACAGGAAGCTTTCTTT
J gene: TRBJ2-4; V gene: TRBV7-9; D gene: TRBD1; clone size: -; CDR3 protein: CASSSPFGTENIQYF; CDR3 DNA: TGTGCCAGCAGCTCCCCCTTCGGGACAGAAAACATTCAGTACTTC
J gene: TRBJ1-2; V gene: TRBV27; D gene: -; clone size: -; CDR3 protein: CASSSGDGYPF; CDR3 DNA: TGTGCCAGCAGTTCGGGTGATGGCTACCCCTTC
J gene: TRBJ2-7; V gene: TRBV10-1; D gene: -; clone size: -; CDR3 protein: CASAGDSYEQYF; CDR3 DNA: TGCGCCAGCGCTGGAGACTCCTACGAGCAGTACTTC
J gene: TRBJ2-5; V gene: TRBV6-1; D gene: -; clone size: once; CDR3 protein: CASTRGSQETQYF; CDR3 DNA: TGTGCCAGCACCCGGGGTTCCCAAGAGACCCAGTACTTC
J gene: TRBJ2-3; V gene: TRBV4-2; D gene: -; clone size: -; CDR3 protein: CASSQVSSREADTQYF; CDR3 DNA: TGTGCCAGCAGCCAAGTTTCCTCCCGGGAAGCTGATACGCAGTATTTT
J gene: TRBJ2-2; V gene: TRBV7-8; D gene: TRBD1; clone size: -; CDR3 protein: CASSFRQGATGELFF; CDR3 DNA: TGTGCCAGCAGCTTTCGACAGGGGGCCACCGGGGAGCTGTTTTTT
J gene: TRBJ2-1; V gene: TRBV5-1; D gene: TRBD2; clone size: once; CDR3 protein: CASSFSGGAPNEQFF; CDR3 DNA: TGCGCCAGCAGCTTTAGCGGGGGGGCGCCCAATGAGCAGTTCTTC
J gene: TRBJ2-3; V gene: TRBV28; D gene: -; clone size: -; CDR3 protein: CASSFSFTDTQYF; CDR3 DNA: TGTGCCAGCAGTTTTAGCTTCACAGATACGCAGTATTTT
J gene: TRBJ2-7; V gene: TRBV7-2; D gene: -; clone size: once; CDR3 protein: CASSLAPEGEQYF; CDR3 DNA: TGTGCCAGCAGCTTAGCTCCTGAGGGCGAGCAGTACTTC
J gene: TRBJ1-2; V gene: TRBV12-5; D gene: -; clone size: -; CDR3 protein: CASGLDGSSGYTF; CDR3 DNA: TGTGCTAGTGGTTTGGACGGATCTAGTGGCTACACCTTC
J gene: TRBJ2-5; V gene: TRBV7-2; D gene: -; clone size: -; CDR3 protein: CASSLALGGHAKETQYF; CDR3 DNA: TGTGCCAGCAGCTTAGCGCTGGGAGGTCACGCCAAAGAGACCCAGTACTTC
J gene: TRBJ2-5; V gene: TRBV28; D gene: TRBD2; clone size: -; CDR3 protein: CASREYLSGEQETQYF; CDR3 DNA: TGTGCCAGCAGGGAGTACCTTAGCGGGGAGCAAGAGACCCAGTACTTC
J gene: TRBJ2-7; V gene: TRBV10-2; D gene: -; clone size: -; CDR3 protein: CASSESSQQYF; CDR3 DNA: TGCGCCAGCAGTGAGTCGAGCCAACAGTACTTC
J gene: TRBJ1-2; V gene: TRBV19; D gene: -; clone size: -; CDR3 protein: CASSIYAGDNLYGYTF; CDR3 DNA: TGTGCCAGTAGTATTTATGCAGGGGACAACCTCTATGGCTACACCTTC
J gene: TRBJ1-6; V gene: TRBV19; D gene: -; clone size: -; CDR3 protein: CASSPPTAGAKSPLHF; CDR3 DNA: TGTGCCAGTAGTCCTCCAACGGCAGGGGCAAAGTCACCCCTCCACTTT
J gene: TRBJ1-6; V gene: TRBV6-5; D gene: -; clone size: -; CDR3 protein: CASSYGRVGDSPLHF; CDR3 DNA: TGTGCCAGCAGTTACGGCAGGGTAGGGGATTCACCCCTCCACTTT
J gene: TRBJ1-1; V gene: TRBV12-5; D gene: TRBD1; clone size: -; CDR3 protein: CATSGQNMNTEAFF; CDR3 DNA: TGTGCTACCTCGGGACAGAACATGAACACTGAAGCTTTCTTT